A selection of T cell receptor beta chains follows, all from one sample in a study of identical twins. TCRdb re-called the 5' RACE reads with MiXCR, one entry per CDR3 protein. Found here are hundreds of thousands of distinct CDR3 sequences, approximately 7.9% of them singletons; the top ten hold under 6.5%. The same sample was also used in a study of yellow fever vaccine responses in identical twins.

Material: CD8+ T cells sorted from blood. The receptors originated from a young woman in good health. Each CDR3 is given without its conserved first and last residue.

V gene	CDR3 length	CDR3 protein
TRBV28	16	ASSFELGGRSGTGELF
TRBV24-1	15	ATSDSGLAGGPNTQY
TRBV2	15	ASSEGRQASSNQPQH
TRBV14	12	ASSQPGFLTEAF
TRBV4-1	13	ASSQESATSDTQY
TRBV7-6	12	ASSKREGGNEQF
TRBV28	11	ASRPGNTDTQY
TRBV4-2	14	ASSQDDDRGPYGYT
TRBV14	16	ASSHRVAPVLGGNEQF
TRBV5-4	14	ASSLGGSGYSYEQY
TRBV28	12	ASSLRQFQETQY
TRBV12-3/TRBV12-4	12	ASSLGTSQAEQF
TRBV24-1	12	ATSAGAGANVLT
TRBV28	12	AGRLKGQIEKLF
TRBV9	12	ASSYGQGSYEQY
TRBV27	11	ASSTGTTGELF
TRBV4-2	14	ASSQGVSYSGNTIY
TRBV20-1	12	SAREGGLNYGYT
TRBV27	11	ASSLDQGPEQY
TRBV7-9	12	ASSFRGAFPEAF
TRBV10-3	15	AISVSIGTSGVDEQF
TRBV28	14	ASSFSTGTYTGELF
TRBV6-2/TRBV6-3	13	ASSDRGGAVDEQF
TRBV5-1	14	ASSDRDRGKTTEAF
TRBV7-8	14	ASSPRDGPINEKLF
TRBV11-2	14	ASSFFRGKGQETQY
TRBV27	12	ASSSGGDYNEQF
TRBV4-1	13	ASSPLGSGANVLT
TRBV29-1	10	SAVARVDEQY
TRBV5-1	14	ASSLAGGGYYNEQF
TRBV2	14	ASRVADRGISYEQY
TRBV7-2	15	ASSLSQTSGRYNEQF
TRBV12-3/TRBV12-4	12	ASSFIDRNTEAF
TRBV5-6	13	ASSSDPSSYNEQF
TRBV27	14	ASSFNWRESSYEQY
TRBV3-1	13	ASSLTSGRLDEQY
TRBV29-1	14	SVEPTGDPGANVLT
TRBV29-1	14	SVLVDGTLNTGELF
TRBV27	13	ASSFGGFLADTQY
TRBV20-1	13	SAEQMSSYNSPLH
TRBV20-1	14	SARDLTRPEHDEQF
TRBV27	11	ASSLGRVYEQY
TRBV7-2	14	ASSLGWGAGDYGYT
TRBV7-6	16	ASSLNRDPNSGANVLT
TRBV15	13	ATSRVGGETYEQY
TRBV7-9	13	ASSPKGEYQETQY
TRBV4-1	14	ASSQHRAHSNQPQH
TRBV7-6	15	ASSWRMSGSTYNEQF
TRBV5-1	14	ASSFLRGRGNYGYT
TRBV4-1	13	ASSASRGSNQPQH
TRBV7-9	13	ASSSQTGLNTEAF
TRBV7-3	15	ASSLRGLASLTDTQY
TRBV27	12	ASSSFGRYNEQF